This T cell receptor (beta chain) is from a study of Tregs in tolerant kidney transplant recipients. Study-wide results and caveats: Few patients were studied, so findings need validation in larger groups. Donor-specific Treg expansion exceeded global Treg expansion in tolerant patients, suggesting antigen drive.

CDR3 size: 15 residues. After removal of 4 bases from V and 3 bases from J, the junction contained 9 bases not matched to a gene. The germline CDR1 and CDR2 sequences are PRHDT and FYEKMQ (reference sequence). This clone was seen a single time. What it binds is not known. Related graft donors supplied nonmyeloablative bone marrow transplants, and mixed chimerism was transient. Unstimulated Tregs (CD4+CD25+CD127-) and CD4+CD25- non-Tregs were sorted from PBMCs. Method: immunoSEQ multiplex PCR; TCRdb's copy keeps in-frame clones and lacks some. The table has 50,000 or so clones, roughly nine tenths seen once; the top ten hold around 15%.

This sequence originates from a human patient who received a combined kidney and bone marrow transplant. The T cells may come from the graft donor. This chain connects TRBV13 to TRBJ2-7; 7 bases match TRBD1. Sample: CD8+ T cells from blood (PBMCs), taken 24 months after the transplant. CDR3 loop: CASSSSTGVYYEQYF. The CDR3 DNA reads TGTGCCAGCAGCTCATCAACAGGGGTATACTACGAGCAGTACTTC.